This TCR beta chain is drawn from a study of shared clonotypes between healthy human individuals. The assay was immunoSEQ multiplex PCR, and TCRdb's table has in-frame clones only and misses some. The table lists roughly 2.1 million clones, 90% to 95% of them singletons. CD45RO-negative cells were positively selected for CCR7, leaving out terminally differentiated effector memory CD45RA+ cells. The CDR3 sequence is 12 residues long. V was cut by 5 bases and J by 5 bases, with 10 bases left in between. CDR1 is SGHAT, CDR2 FQNNGV, per germline. The sample taken for sequencing was naive CD8+ T cells from PBMCs. This rearrangement joins TRBV11-2 to TRBJ2-7; D is unclear. The sequence was obtained from a man younger than 30 in good health. Some clones in this sample may be carry-over from other donors' samples. The DNA of the CDR3 is TGTGCCAGCAGCCCTTGGTACGACGAGCAGTACTTC. Amino acid sequence: CASSPWYDEQYF.